This TCR beta chain derives from a study of shared T cell receptors in the human thymus. Method: immunoSEQ multiplex PCR; TCRdb's copy keeps in-frame clones and lacks some. Among about 660,000 clones, approximately 87% were seen once, and the ten largest hold around 0.0099%. The J segment lost 0 bases and the V segment lost 5 bases, leaving 4 bases of the junction unmatched. In germline, CDR1 is SGHTA, CDR2 FQGNSA. The CDR3 covers 14 residues. Concerning this clone: This CDR3 is also generated by other DNA sequences in the sample.

These data were also filed under a second study, of human thymus T cells. As reported in that work: The sample donors, healthy Finnish infants, were having corrective surgery for congenital heart defects. Resected material from corrective heart surgery provided the thymus tissue analysed. Thymic and blood repertoires seemed to show skewed V and J gene use. Thymic repertoires of unrelated individuals were reported in related research to overlap highly.

The chain uses TRBV7-2 and TRBJ2-7; 7 nucleotides align to TRBD1. Source material: thymocytes. The receptor comes from a boy in the first two years of life with a congenital heart defect. CDR3 protein: CASSPRQGSYEQYF. In DNA form, the CDR3 reads TGTGCCAGCAGCCCGAGACAGGGCTCCTACGAGCAGTACTTC.